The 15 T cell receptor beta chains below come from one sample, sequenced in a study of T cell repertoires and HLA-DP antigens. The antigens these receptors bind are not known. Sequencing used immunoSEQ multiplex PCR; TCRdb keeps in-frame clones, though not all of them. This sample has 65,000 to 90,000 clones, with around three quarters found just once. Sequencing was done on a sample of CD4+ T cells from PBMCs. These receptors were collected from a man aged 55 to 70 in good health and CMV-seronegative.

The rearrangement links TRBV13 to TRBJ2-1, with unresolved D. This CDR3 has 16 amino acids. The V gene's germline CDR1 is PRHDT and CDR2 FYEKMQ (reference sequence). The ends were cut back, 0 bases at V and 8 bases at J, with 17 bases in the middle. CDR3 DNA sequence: TGTGCCAGCAGCTTAGGAGCCCCAGCGCCACGGGATGAGCAGTTCTTC. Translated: CASSLGAPAPRDEQFF.

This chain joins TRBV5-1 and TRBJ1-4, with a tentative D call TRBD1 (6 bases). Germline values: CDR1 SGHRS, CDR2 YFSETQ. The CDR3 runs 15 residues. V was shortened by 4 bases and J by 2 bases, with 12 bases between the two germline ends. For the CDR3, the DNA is TGCGCCAGCAGCGATCAGGGGATTACTAATGAAAAACTGTTTTTT. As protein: CASSDQGITNEKLFF. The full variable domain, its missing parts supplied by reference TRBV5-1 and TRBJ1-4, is KAGVTQTPRYLIKTRGQQVTLSCSPISGHRSVSWYQQTPGQGLQFLFEYFSETQRNKGNFPGRFSGRQFSNSRSEMNVSTLELGDSALYLCASSDQGITNEKLFFGSGTQLSVL.

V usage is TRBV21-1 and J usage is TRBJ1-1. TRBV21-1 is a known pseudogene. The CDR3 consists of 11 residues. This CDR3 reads CASREYTEAFF. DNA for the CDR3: TGTGCCAGCAGAGAGTACACTGAAGCTTTCTTT.

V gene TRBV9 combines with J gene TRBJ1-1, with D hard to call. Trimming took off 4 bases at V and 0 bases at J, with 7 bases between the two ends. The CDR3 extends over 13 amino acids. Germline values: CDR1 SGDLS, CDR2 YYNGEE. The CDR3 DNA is TGTGCCAGCAGCCCCATTATGAACACTGAAGCTTTCTTT. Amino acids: CASSPIMNTEAFF.

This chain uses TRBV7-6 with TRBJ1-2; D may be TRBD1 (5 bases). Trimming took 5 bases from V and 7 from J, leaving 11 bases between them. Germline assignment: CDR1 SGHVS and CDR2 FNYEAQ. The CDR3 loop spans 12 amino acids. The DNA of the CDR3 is TGTGCCAGCAGCCAAATGGGGGGTGGCTACACCTTC. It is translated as CASSQMGGGYTF.

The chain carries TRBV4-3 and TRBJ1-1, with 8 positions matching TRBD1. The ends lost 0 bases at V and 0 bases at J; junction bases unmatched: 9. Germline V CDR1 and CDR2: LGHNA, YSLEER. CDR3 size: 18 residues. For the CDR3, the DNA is TGCGCCAGCAGCCAAGAAAGGAAAGGGACAGGCATGAACACTGAAGCTTTCTTT. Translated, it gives CASSQERKGTGMNTEAFF.

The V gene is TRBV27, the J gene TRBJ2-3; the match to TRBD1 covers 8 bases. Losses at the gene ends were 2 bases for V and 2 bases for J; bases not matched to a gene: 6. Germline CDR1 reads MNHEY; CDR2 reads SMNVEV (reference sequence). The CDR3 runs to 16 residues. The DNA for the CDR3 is TGTGCCAGCAGTTTAAACGGACAGGGCCTCACAGATACGCAGTATTTT. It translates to CASSLNGQGLTDTQYF.

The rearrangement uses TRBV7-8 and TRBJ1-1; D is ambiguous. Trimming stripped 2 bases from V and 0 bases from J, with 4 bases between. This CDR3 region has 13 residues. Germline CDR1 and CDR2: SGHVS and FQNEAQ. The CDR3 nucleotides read TGTGCCAGCAGCTTATTCATGAACACTGAAGCTTTCTTT. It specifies CASSLFMNTEAFF.

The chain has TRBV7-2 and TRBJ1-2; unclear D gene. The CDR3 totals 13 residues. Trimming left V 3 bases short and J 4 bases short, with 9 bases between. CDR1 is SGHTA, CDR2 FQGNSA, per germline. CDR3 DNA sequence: TGTGCCAGCAGCTTGGCAGGAGCCTATGGCTACACCTTC. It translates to CASSLAGAYGYTF.

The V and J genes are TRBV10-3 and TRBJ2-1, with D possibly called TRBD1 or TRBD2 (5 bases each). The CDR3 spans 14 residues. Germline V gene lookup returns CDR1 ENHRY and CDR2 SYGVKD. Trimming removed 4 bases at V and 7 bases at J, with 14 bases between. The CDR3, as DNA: TGTGCCATCAGTGCTGGGACGGATGGTAATGAGCAGTTCTTC. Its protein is CAISAGTDGNEQFF.

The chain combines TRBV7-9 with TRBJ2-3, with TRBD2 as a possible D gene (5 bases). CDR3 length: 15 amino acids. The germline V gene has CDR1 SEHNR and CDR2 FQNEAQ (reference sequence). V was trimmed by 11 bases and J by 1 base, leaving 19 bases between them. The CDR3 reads CAYHAGTSGTDTQYF. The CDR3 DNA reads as TGTGCCTACCACGCGGGCACCTCTGGCACAGATACGCAGTATTTT.

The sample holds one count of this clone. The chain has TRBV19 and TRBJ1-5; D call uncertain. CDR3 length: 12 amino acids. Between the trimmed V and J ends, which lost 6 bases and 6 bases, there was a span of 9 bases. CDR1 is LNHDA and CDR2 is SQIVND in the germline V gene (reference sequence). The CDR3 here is CASRQPPQPQHF. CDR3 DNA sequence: TGTGCCAGTAGGCAGCCCCCTCAGCCCCAGCATTTT.

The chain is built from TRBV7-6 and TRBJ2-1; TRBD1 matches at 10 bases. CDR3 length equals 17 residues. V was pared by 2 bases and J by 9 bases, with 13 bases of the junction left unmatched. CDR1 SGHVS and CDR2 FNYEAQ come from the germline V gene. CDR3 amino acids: CASSLRSSGQGTVEQFF. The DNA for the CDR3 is TGTGCCAGCAGCTTACGGTCGTCGGGACAGGGGACCGTTGAGCAGTTCTTC.

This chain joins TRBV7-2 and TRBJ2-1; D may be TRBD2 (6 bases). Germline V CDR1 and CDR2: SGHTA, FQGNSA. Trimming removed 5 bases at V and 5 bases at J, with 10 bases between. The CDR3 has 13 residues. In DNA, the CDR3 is TGTGCCAGCAGCCGAGGACTAAACAATGAGCAGTTCTTC. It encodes CASSRGLNNEQFF.

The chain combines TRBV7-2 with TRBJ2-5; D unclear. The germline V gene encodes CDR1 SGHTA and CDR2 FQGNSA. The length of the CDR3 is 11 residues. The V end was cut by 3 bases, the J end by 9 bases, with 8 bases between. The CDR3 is CASSFNNPQYF. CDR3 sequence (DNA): TGTGCCAGCAGCTTTAACAATCCCCAGTACTTC.